The 7 T cell receptor beta chains reported below all come from one sample, sequenced in a study of blood T cell repertoires in COVID-19. Here immunoSEQ multiplex PCR was the method, and the copy in TCRdb shows in-frame clones only, minus some. This repertoire shows roughly 260,000 clones, almost 90% found once; its top ten account for over 9%. The sequencing sample was made of peripheral blood. The receptors stem from a woman aged 25 to 39 with COVID-19, enrolled during active disease.

The chain has TRBV5-8 and TRBJ2-3; perhaps TRBD2 as D (5 bases). CDR1 is SGHTS, CDR2 YDEGEE, per germline. Trimming removed 0 bases at V and 6 bases at J, with 11 bases between. The CDR3 covers 14 residues. This CDR3 is CASSLGRPGDTQYF. In DNA form, the CDR3 reads TGTGCCAGCAGCTTGGGCCGCCCGGGGGATACGCAGTATTTT.

This clone was counted a single time. This chain connects TRBV5-5 to TRBJ2-2; D unclear. The V and J ends lost 1 base and 4 bases respectively, with 11 bases between them. Germline-derived CDR1 and CDR2 are SGHKS and YYEKEE (reference sequence). The CDR3 totals 15 residues. The CDR3 bases are TGTGCCAGCAGCTTGTGGTATCCGAGCACCGGGGAGCTGTTTTTT. This sequence encodes CASSLWYPSTGELFF.

This chain connects TRBV3-1 (or the pseudogene TRBV3-2) to TRBJ2-1; 7 bases are shared with TRBD2. Germline lookup yields CDR1 LGHDT and CDR2 YNNKEL (reference sequence). V gave up 4 bases and J gave up 6 bases; unmatched junction bases: 9. The CDR3 consists of 15 residues. CDR3 nucleotides: TGTGCCAGCAGCCCGACTAGCTGGGGGAGCAATGAGCAGTTCTTC. This translates into CASSPTSWGSNEQFF.

The chain uses TRBV30 and TRBJ1-6, with 7 bases identical to TRBD1. CDR1 is GTSNPN and CDR2 is SVGIG in the germline V gene (reference sequence). The CDR3 length is 14 residues. V lost 1 base to trimming and J lost 9 bases; unmatched junction nucleotides: 6. CDR3 region: CAWSGGQDGSPLHF. CDR3 nucleotide sequence: TGTGCCTGGAGTGGTGGACAGGACGGTTCACCCCTCCACTTT.

V gene TRBV28 combines with J gene TRBJ1-5, with TRBD1 identical over 7 bases. CDR3 length equals 15 residues. The V and J ends lost 5 bases and 3 bases, in that order; junction bases with no gene match: 7. CDR1 and CDR2 from the germline V gene are MDHEN and SYDVKM. The CDR3 DNA sequence: TGTGCCAGCAGTAAAACCGGGACAGACAATCAGCCCCAGCATTTT. Protein product: CASSKTGTDNQPQHF.

This clone has only a few counts. The genes are TRBV12-3 or TRBV12-4 and TRBJ1-2, with a weak D call TRBD1 (6 bases). V lost 7 bases and J lost 7, with 13 bases in between. The CDR3 covers 12 residues. The CDR3 DNA sequence: TGTGCCAGCACCAACAGGGCTGGTGGCTACACCTTC. Its protein is CASTNRAGGYTF.

The chain is built from TRBV7-2 and TRBJ2-3; D is perhaps TRBD1 (5 bases). The V end lost 5 bases, the J end lost 0 bases, and 12 bases lay between the germline ends. Germline CDR1 reads SGHTA; CDR2 reads FQGNSA. The CDR3 contains 15 residues. CDR3 bases: TGTGCCAGCAGCAGACAGACCCAGAGCACAGATACGCAGTATTTT. Amino acids: CASSRQTQSTDTQYF.